This T cell receptor beta chain was sequenced in a study of blood T cell repertoires in COVID-19. Study summary: Sites across the United States, Italy and Spain contributed samples from acute and convalescent COVID-19. T cells, B-cell-depleted T cells, or PBMCs provided the cDNA or gDNA that served as material.

As concerns this clone: In the same sample, other DNA sequences code for this CDR3.

Under the authors' procedure: Amplification from reference gene primers served as the basis for estimated nucleated cell counts. Repertoires were generated with immunoSEQ multiplex PCR, while TCRdb's copy carries only in-frame clones and drops some. The V and J calls and clone size come from that table; D and trimming were worked out from the DNA. The sample lists some 150,000 clones, around 82% occurring once. The CDR3 loop spans 16 amino acids. Germline V gives CDR1 LGHDT, CDR2 YNNKEL (reference sequence). V gave up 1 base and J gave up 0 bases, with 9 bases separating them. The chain employs TRBV3-1 (or the pseudogene TRBV3-2) and TRBJ2-2, with D perhaps TRBD2 (7 bases). The TCR originated in a human donor in a cohort sampled during active COVID-19. The sequenced sample consisted of peripheral blood. The CDR3 loop is CASSQGGGANTGELFF. The CDR3 coding sequence is TGTGCCAGCAGCCAAGGAGGGGGGGCGAACACCGGGGAGCTGTTTTTT.